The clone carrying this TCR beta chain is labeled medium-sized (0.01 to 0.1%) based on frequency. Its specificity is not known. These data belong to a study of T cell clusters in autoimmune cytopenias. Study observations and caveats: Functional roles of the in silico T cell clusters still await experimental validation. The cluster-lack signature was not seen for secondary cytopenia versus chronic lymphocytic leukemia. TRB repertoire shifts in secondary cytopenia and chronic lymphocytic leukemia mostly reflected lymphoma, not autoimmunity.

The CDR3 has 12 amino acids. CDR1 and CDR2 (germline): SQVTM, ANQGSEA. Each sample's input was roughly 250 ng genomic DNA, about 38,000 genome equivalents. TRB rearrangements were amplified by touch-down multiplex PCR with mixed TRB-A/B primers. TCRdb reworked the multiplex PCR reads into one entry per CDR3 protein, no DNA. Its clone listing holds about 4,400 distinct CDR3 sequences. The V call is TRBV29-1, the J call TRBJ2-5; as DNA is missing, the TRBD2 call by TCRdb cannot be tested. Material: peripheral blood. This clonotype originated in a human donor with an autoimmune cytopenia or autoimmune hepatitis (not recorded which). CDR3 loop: CSVELAGETQYF.